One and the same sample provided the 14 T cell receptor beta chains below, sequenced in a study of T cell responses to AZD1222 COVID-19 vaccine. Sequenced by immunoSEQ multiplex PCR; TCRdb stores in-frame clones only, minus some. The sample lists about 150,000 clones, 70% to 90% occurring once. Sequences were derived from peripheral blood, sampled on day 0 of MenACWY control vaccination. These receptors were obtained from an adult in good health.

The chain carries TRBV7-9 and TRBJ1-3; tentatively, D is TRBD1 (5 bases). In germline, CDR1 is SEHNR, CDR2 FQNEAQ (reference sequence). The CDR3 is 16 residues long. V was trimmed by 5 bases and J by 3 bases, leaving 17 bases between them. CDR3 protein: CASSPTSGTGGNTIYF. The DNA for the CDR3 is TGTGCCAGCAGCCCTACTTCCGGGACCGGTGGAAACACCATATATTTT. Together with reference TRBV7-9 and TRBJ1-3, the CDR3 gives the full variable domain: DTGVSQNPRHKITKRGQNVTFRCDPISEHNRLYWYRQTLGQGPEFLTYFQNEAQLEKSRLLSDRFSAERPKGSFSTLEIQRTEQGDSAMYLCASSPTSGTGGNTIYFGEGSWLTVV.

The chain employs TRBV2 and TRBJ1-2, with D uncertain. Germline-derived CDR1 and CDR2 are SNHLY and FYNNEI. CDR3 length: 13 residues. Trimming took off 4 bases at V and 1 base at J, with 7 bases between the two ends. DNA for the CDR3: TGTGCCAGCAGTGCTACAGATAACTATGGCTACACCTTC. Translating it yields CASSATDNYGYTF.

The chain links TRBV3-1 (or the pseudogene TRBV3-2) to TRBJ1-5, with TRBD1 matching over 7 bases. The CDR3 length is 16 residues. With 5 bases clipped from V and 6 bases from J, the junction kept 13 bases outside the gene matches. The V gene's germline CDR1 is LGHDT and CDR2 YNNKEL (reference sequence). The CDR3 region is CASSSRQGGGGQPQHF. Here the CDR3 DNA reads TGTGCCAGCAGCTCCCGACAGGGAGGAGGTGGTCAGCCCCAGCATTTT.

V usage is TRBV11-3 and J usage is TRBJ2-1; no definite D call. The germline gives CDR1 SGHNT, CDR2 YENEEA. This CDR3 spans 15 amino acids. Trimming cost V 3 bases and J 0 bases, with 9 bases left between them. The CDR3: CASSFEGSSYNEQFF. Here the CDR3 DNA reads TGTGCCAGCAGCTTTGAAGGGTCCTCCTACAATGAGCAGTTCTTC.

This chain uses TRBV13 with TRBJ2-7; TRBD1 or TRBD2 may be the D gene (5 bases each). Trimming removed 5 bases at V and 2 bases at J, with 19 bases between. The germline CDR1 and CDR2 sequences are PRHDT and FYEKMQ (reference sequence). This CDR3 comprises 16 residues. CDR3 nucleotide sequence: TGTGCCAGCAGCCCCGAGGGGAAAGGCACCACCTACGAGCAGTACTTC. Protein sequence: CASSPEGKGTTYEQYF.

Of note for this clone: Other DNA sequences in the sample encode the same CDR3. The CDR3 nucleotides read TGCGCCAGCAGCTTGGACAGGGTGGGCACTGAAGCTTTCTTT. Translation: CASSLDRVGTEAFF. The gene calls are TRBV5-1 and TRBJ1-1; TRBD1 might be the D (6 bases). V shed 0 bases and J shed 4 bases, with 10 bases lying between them. The CDR3 extends over 14 amino acids. From germline, CDR1 is SGHRS and CDR2 YFSETQ.

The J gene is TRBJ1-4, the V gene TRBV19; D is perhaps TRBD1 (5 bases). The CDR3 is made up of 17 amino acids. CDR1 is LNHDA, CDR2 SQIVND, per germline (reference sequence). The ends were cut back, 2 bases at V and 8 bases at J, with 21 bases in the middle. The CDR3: CASSIPQNGAGEEKLFF. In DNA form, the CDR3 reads TGTGCCAGTAGTATACCTCAGAACGGGGCCGGGGAGGAAAAACTGTTTTTT. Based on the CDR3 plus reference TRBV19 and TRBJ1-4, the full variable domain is DGGITQSPKYLFRKEGQNVTLSCEQNLNHDAMYWYRQDPGQGLRLIYYSQIVNDFQKGDIAEGYSVSREKKESFPLTVTSAQKNPTAFYLCASSIPQNGAGEEKLFFGSGTQLSVL.

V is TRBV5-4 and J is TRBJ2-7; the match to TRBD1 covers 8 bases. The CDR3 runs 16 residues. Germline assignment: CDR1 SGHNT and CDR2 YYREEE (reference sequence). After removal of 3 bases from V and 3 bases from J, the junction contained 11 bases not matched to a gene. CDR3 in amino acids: CASSWGWGQAGYEQYF. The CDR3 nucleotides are TGTGCCAGCAGCTGGGGGTGGGGACAGGCGGGCTACGAGCAGTACTTC.

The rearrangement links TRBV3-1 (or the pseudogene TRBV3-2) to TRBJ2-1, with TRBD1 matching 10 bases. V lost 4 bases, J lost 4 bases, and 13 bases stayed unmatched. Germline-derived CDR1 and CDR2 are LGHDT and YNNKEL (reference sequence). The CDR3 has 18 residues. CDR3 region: CASSPAGKTGGSYNEQFF. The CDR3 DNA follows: TGTGCCAGCAGCCCCGCCGGAAAGACAGGGGGCTCATACAATGAGCAGTTCTTC.

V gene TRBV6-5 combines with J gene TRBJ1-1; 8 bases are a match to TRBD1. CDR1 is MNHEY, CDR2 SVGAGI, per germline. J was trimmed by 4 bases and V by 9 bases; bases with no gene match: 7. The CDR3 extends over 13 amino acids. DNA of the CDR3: TGTGCCAGTCACAGGGGGAGTATCACTGAAGCTTTCTTT. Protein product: CASHRGSITEAFF.

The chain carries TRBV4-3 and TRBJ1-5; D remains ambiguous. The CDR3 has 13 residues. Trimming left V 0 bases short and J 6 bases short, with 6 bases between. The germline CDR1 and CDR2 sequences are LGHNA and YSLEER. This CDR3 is CASSQEAGQPQHF. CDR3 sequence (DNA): TGCGCCAGCAGCCAAGAGGCTGGTCAGCCCCAGCATTTT.

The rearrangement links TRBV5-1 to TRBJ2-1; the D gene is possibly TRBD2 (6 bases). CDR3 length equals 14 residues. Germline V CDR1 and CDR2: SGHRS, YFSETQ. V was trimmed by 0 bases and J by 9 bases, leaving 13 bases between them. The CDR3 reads CASSLVGSDGEQFF. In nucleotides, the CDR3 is TGCGCCAGCAGCTTGGTCGGGAGCGACGGTGAGCAGTTCTTC.

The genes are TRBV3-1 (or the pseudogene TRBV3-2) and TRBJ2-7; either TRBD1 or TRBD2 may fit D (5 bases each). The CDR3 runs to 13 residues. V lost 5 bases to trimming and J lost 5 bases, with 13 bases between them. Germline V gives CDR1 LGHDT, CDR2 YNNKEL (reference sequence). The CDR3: CASSMRDLNEQYF. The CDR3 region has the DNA TGTGCCAGCAGCATGAGGGACCTAAACGAGCAGTACTTC.

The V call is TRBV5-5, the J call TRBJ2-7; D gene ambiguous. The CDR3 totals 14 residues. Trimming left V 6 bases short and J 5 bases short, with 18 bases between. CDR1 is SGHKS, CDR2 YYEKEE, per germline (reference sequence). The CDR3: CASTPGRIRNEQYF. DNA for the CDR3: TGTGCCAGCACTCCAGGCAGAATTAGGAACGAGCAGTACTTC.